A single sample gave rise to the 13 T cell receptor beta chains below, sequenced in a study of CD8+CD57+ T cells in acquired aplastic anemia. For CDR3 and TCR beta VDJ profiling, genomic DNA was the template used. TCRdb itself ran the reads through MiXCR, one entry per CDR3 protein. The sample lists fewer than 200,000 distinct CDR3 sequences; approximately 48% were seen once. Patients chosen for sequencing had CD8+CD57+ cells that had expanded, as shown by flow cytometry. Sequences were obtained from sorted CD4+, CD8+, or CD8+CD57+ T cells (not recorded which) from PBMCs. These receptors all stem from a human donor with aplastic anemia.

This clonotype showed up many times. The chain couples TRBV12-3 or TRBV12-4 to TRBJ2-3, with TRBD2 as a possible D gene (5 bases). The CDR3 extends over 12 amino acids. Trimming took 7 bases from V and 2 from J, leaving 7 bases between them. CDR3 sequence (DNA): TGTGCCAGCAAACTAGTCACAGATACGCAGTATTTT. Translated: CASKLVTDTQYF.

This clonotype was counted once. The chain is built from TRBV6-1 and TRBJ2-5; D is unresolved. V was clipped by 0 bases and J by 3 bases, with 5 bases between them. Germline assignment: CDR1 MNHNS and CDR2 SASEGT. The CDR3 is 13 amino acids. Written as DNA, the CDR3 is TGTGCCAGCAGTGAAGCGGACGAAGAGACCCAGTACTTC. The encoded protein is CASSEADEETQYF.

V and J are TRBV15 and TRBJ2-3; no reliable D call. Germline CDR1 is LNHNV and CDR2 is YYDKDF (reference sequence). The CDR3 extends over 17 amino acids. V was pared by 1 base and J by 0 bases, with 14 bases between. The CDR3 DNA follows: TGTGCCACCAGCAGAGGTGCCAGGAGCGCTAGCACAGATACGCAGTATTTT. The encoded protein is CATSRGARSASTDTQYF.

The table lists this clonotype with many counts. This chain uses TRBV6-1 with TRBJ1-6, with D unclear. This CDR3 has 13 amino acids. Trimming removed 7 bases at V and 6 bases at J, with 10 bases between. CDR1 is MNHNS, CDR2 SASEGT, per germline. Here the CDR3 DNA reads TGTGCCAGCACGGTAGGGTTTAATTCACCCCTCCACTTT. Its protein is CASTVGFNSPLHF.

V usage is TRBV11-2 and J usage is TRBJ2-7, with 8 nucleotides matching TRBD1. This CDR3 spans 17 amino acids. Germline lookup yields CDR1 SGHAT and CDR2 FQNNGV. Trimming at V came to 6 bases and at J to 1 base, leaving 14 bases not matched to a gene. The DNA for the CDR3 is TGTGCCAGCAGTCAGACCGGGGACAGGCGGACTTCCTACGAGCAGTACTTC. Protein: CASSQTGDRRTSYEQYF.

The chain carries TRBV29-1 and TRBJ1-1, with D possibly TRBD1 on 5 matching bases. V was cut by 7 bases and J by 7 bases, with 16 bases left in between. This CDR3 has 12 amino acids. Germline V gene sequence: CDR1 SQVTM, CDR2 ANQGSEA. The CDR3 is CSGESGDGEAFF. CDR3 nucleotide sequence: TGCAGCGGGGAATCTGGGGACGGTGAAGCTTTCTTT.

This clonotype has ten or more counts. The CDR3: CASSPDSGTGNTYEQYF. DNA of the CDR3: TGTGCCAGCAGCCCAGATTCAGGGACAGGGAATACCTACGAGCAGTACTTC. The rearrangement links TRBV12-3 or TRBV12-4 to TRBJ2-7; 9 bases align to TRBD1. The CDR3 runs to 17 residues. The V segment lost 6 bases and the J segment 2 bases; nucleotides outside the gene matches: 14.

The CDR3 DNA sequence: TGTGCCAGCAGGAGACAGGGGGCTAGGGTGGAGACCCAGTACTTC. Protein: CASRRQGARVETQYF. The V gene is TRBV2, the J gene TRBJ2-5; TRBD1 matches at 10 bases. This CDR3 spans 15 amino acids. Trimming removed 6 bases from V and 5 bases from J; junction bases left unmatched: 9. CDR1 and CDR2 (germline): SNHLY, FYNNEI.

The rearrangement links TRBV7-3 to TRBJ1-3, with 7 nucleotides matching TRBD1. This CDR3 has 14 amino acids. J was trimmed by 8 bases and V by 5 bases; bases with no gene match: 9. Germline V gene data show CDR1 as SGHTA and CDR2 as FQGTGA. DNA for the CDR3: TGTGCCAGCAGCCCGGGACAGAGGGTGGACACCATATATTTT. This sequence encodes CASSPGQRVDTIYF. The whole variable domain, filled in from reference TRBV7-3 and TRBJ1-3, reads GAGVSQTPSNKVTEKGKYVELRCDPISGHTALYWYRQSLGQGPEFLIYFQGTGAADDSGLPNDRFFAVRPEGSVSTLKIQRTERGDSAVYLCASSPGQRVDTIYFGEGSWLTVV.

J is TRBJ2-1 and V is TRBV24-1; either TRBD1 or TRBD2 may fit D (5 bases each). V lost 9 bases and J lost 8, with 13 bases in between. This CDR3 is built from 12 residues. Per the germline V gene, CDR1 is KGHDR and CDR2 is SFDVKD. CDR3 nucleotide sequence: TGTGCCACCGCCGACAGCGGCGATGAGCAGTTCTTC. Its translation: CATADSGDEQFF.

In this sample, this clonotype turned up many times. The V call is TRBV5-1, the J call TRBJ1-5; 7 nucleotides line up with TRBD1. The trim removed 3 bases at V and 5 bases at J, leaving 14 bases unmatched. There are 17 residues in the CDR3. The germline V gene encodes CDR1 SGHRS and CDR2 YFSETQ. The CDR3 spells CASSSRGQLDSYQPQHF. In DNA form, the CDR3 reads TGCGCCAGCAGCTCGAGGGGACAGTTGGACAGCTATCAGCCCCAGCATTTT.

This clonotype occurred many times. The CDR3 here is CASSLHRFYEQYF. CDR3 coding DNA: TGTGCCAGCAGCTTACACAGATTCTACGAGCAGTACTTC. The chain carries TRBV5-4 and TRBJ2-7; D gene ambiguous. CDR1 is SGHNT and CDR2 is YYREEE in the germline V gene (reference sequence). This CDR3 spans 13 amino acids. Trimming cost V 2 bases and J 3 bases, with 9 bases left between them.

The sample holds many counts of this clonotype. This chain uses TRBV6-1 with TRBJ2-3, with D perhaps assigned TRBD1 or TRBD2 (6 bases each). V was clipped by 4 bases and J by 5 bases, with 13 bases between them. The CDR3 contains 14 residues. The germline CDR1 and CDR2 sequences are MNHNS and SASEGT. The DNA of the CDR3 is TGTGCCAGCAGTGTGGACGGGGGCGGAGATACGCAGTATTTT. This sequence encodes CASSVDGGGDTQYF.